These 29 T cell receptor beta chains came from one sample sequenced in a study of response to subunit inactivated influenza vaccine. Via MiXCR, TCRdb re-called the RT-PCR reads, giving one row per CDR3 protein. Here the sample spans around 750,000 distinct CDR3 sequences, less than 25% being singletons. The sequencing here drew on PBMCs from blood, taken 5 days after vaccination. Receptor source: a man in his forties or fifties who received an inactivated influenza vaccine.

This clonotype showed up just a few times. The chain recombines TRBV4-1 with TRBJ1-3; D is unresolved. The V end lost 3 bases, the J end lost 1 base, and 13 bases lay between the germline ends. CDR1 MGHRA and CDR2 YSYEKL come from the germline V gene. This CDR3 region has 16 residues. This CDR3 reads CASSHPGRSSGNTIYF. The CDR3 nucleotides are TGCGCCAGCAGCCATCCGGGGAGGTCTTCTGGAAACACCATATATTTT.

The J gene is TRBJ1-5, the V gene TRBV20-1, with TRBD1 identical over 10 bases. The V segment lost 4 bases and the J segment 6 bases; nucleotides outside the gene matches: 3. The CDR3 extends over 13 amino acids. Germline-derived CDR1 and CDR2 are DFQATT and SNEGSKA (reference sequence). The CDR3 DNA reads TGCAGTGCTACCGGGGACAGGGGTCAGCCCCAGCATTTT. This sequence encodes CSATGDRGQPQHF.

This clonotype was picked up a small number of times. J is TRBJ2-7 and V is TRBV10-3; D perhaps matches TRBD2 (6 bases). The CDR3 runs to 15 residues. CDR1 and CDR2 (germline): ENHRY, SYGVKD. The V end was cut by 3 bases, the J end by 1 base, with 13 bases between. The CDR3 nucleotides read TGTGCCATCAGTGACGCTTCACGGGGGTCCTACGAGCAGTACTTC. It specifies CAISDASRGSYEQYF.

In DNA, the CDR3 is TGTGCCAGCAATGACGGGACAGGGGACACTGAAGCTTTCTTT. This codes for CASNDGTGDTEAFF. The chain recombines TRBV6-1 with TRBJ1-1, with 10 bases aligning to TRBD1. The CDR3 covers 14 residues. With 7 bases clipped from V and 3 bases from J, the junction kept 5 bases outside the gene matches. Germline V lookup: CDR1 MNHNS, CDR2 SASEGT.

The gene calls are TRBV5-1 and TRBJ2-7; TRBD1 matches at 9 bases. The CDR3 is 13 amino acids. Germline CDR1 and CDR2: SGHRS and YFSETQ. With 3 bases clipped from V and 5 bases from J, the junction kept 3 bases outside the gene matches. CDR3 in amino acids: CASSWGQGNEQYF. The CDR3 DNA reads TGCGCCAGCAGCTGGGGACAGGGCAACGAGCAGTACTTC.

This chain joins TRBV30 and TRBJ2-1; 16 nucleotides agree with TRBD2. The CDR3 is 15 residues long. Germline CDR1 is GTSNPN and CDR2 is SVGIG (reference sequence). Trimming removed 4 bases from V and 8 bases from J; junction bases left unmatched: 5. The CDR3, as DNA: TGTGCCTGGATTGGGACTAGCGGGAGGGCCCATGAGCAGTTCTTC. It yields the protein CAWIGTSGRAHEQFF. The variable domain in full, completed from reference TRBV30 and TRBJ2-1, reads SQTIHQWPATLVQPVGSPLSLECTVEGTSNPNLYWYRQAAGRGLQLLFYSVGIGQISSEVPQNLSASRPQDRQFILSSKKLLLSDSGFYLCAWIGTSGRAHEQFFGPGTRLTVL.

This clonotype has more than one count but fewer than ten. The junction and the germline gene differ at one end; a read error may be behind it. V is TRBV4-3 and J is TRBJ2-1; D gene uncertain. Germline V gene sequence: CDR1 LGHNA, CDR2 YSLEER. This CDR3 spans 13 amino acids. In DNA, the CDR3 is TGCGCCAGCAGCCAAGACGCAGGCTATCTTACGGTCTTC. It specifies CASSQDAGYLTVF.

The gene calls are TRBV4-2 and TRBJ1-5; D perhaps matches TRBD1 (5 bases). The CDR3 runs 16 residues. The germline V gene has CDR1 LGHNA and CDR2 YNFKEQ. Trimming pared 1 base from V and 4 bases from J, leaving 14 bases between. CDR3 in DNA: TGTGCCAGCAGCCAAGGGACATCTCAACATAATCAGCCCCAGCATTTT. This encodes CASSQGTSQHNQPQHF.

V gene TRBV27 combines with J gene TRBJ2-3; D not resolved. There are 16 residues in the CDR3. The V end lost 6 bases, the J end lost 5 bases, and 21 bases lay between the germline ends. The V gene's germline CDR1 is MNHEY and CDR2 SMNVEV (reference sequence). The CDR3 sequence: CASRTRTPDAKDTQYF. The CDR3, as DNA: TGTGCCAGCAGGACCCGGACCCCCGATGCCAAAGATACGCAGTATTTT.

This clonotype was counted a few times. The J gene is TRBJ1-1, the V gene TRBV7-6; D perhaps matches TRBD1 (5 bases). This CDR3 spans 17 amino acids. The germline V gene has CDR1 SGHVS and CDR2 FNYEAQ. Trimming removed 0 bases at V and 4 bases at J, with 18 bases between. In DNA, the CDR3 is TGTGCCAGCAGCTTAGCGAGCGGGGCGTTCTTAGGCACTGAAGCTTTCTTT. It specifies CASSLASGAFLGTEAFF. Combining the CDR3 with reference TRBV7-6 and TRBJ1-1 gives the whole variable domain GAGVSQSPRYKVTKRGQDVALRCDPISGHVSLYWYRQALGQGPEFLTYFNYEAQQDKSGLPNDRFSAERPEGSISTLTIQRTEQRDSAMYRCASSLASGAFLGTEAFFGQGTRLTVV.

J is TRBJ1-6 and V is TRBV3-1, with D unresolved. Trimming removed 4 bases from V and 7 bases from J, with 20 bases in between. This CDR3 contains 17 residues. CDR1 LGHDT and CDR2 YNNKEL come from the germline V gene (reference sequence). In DNA, the CDR3 is TGTGCCAGCAGCCCATTCGGATCGATCCAAGTCAATTCACCCCTCCACTTT. Translated, it gives CASSPFGSIQVNSPLHF.

The chain uses TRBV30 and TRBJ2-7, with unresolved D. Germline lookup yields CDR1 GTSNPN and CDR2 SVGIG (reference sequence). The V end was cut by 0 bases, the J end by 0 bases, with 9 bases between. The CDR3 covers 14 residues. CDR3 amino acids: CAWSVLGSSYEQYF. CDR3 sequence (DNA): TGTGCCTGGAGTGTACTGGGATCCTCCTACGAGCAGTACTTC.

This clonotype was found a few times. This chain links TRBV29-1 with TRBJ1-1, with unresolved D. This CDR3 region has 15 residues. Looked up from germline, CDR1 is SQVTM and CDR2 is ANQGSEA. The ends were cut back, 4 bases at V and 4 bases at J, with 19 bases in the middle. The CDR3 DNA sequence: TGCAGCGTTGTGCTAAAGCGGCTCGGAAGCACTGAAGCTTTCTTT. It codes for CSVVLKRLGSTEAFF.

This chain connects TRBV12-3 or TRBV12-4 to TRBJ1-2; tentatively, D is TRBD1 (5 bases). This CDR3 contains 17 residues. Trimming stripped 3 bases from V and 6 bases from J, with 23 bases between. The CDR3 sequence is CASSFSFGRAERNGYTF. The CDR3 region has the DNA TGTGCCAGCAGTTTCAGTTTTGGCAGGGCTGAACGTAATGGCTACACCTTC.

In this sample, this clonotype turned up a few times. The chain uses TRBV5-6 and TRBJ2-5, with a weak D call TRBD1 (5 bases). V was clipped by 4 bases and J by 1 base, with 11 bases between them. The CDR3 covers 14 residues. CDR1 SGHDT and CDR2 YYEEEE come from the germline V gene. CDR3 protein: CASSEAQGQETQYF. CDR3 DNA sequence: TGTGCCAGCAGCGAGGCCCAGGGCCAAGAGACCCAGTACTTC.

This chain connects TRBV20-1 to TRBJ2-1, with TRBD2 matching over 11 bases. CDR3 length: 15 residues. Germline lookup yields CDR1 DFQATT and CDR2 SNEGSKA (reference sequence). The junction had 11 bases not matched to a gene; V was cut back by 3 bases and J by 10 bases. CDR3 DNA sequence: TGCAGTGCTAGGAAACTAGCGGGAGTAATCGTGGAGCAGTTCTTC. It yields the protein CSARKLAGVIVEQFF.

In this sample, this clonotype turned up a few times. J is TRBJ1-2 and V is TRBV20-1; TRBD1 is a possible D gene (5 bases). The CDR3 sequence is 13 residues long. The V gene's germline CDR1 is DFQATT and CDR2 SNEGSKA (reference sequence). The V end lost 1 base, the J end lost 8 bases, and 14 bases lay between the germline ends. The CDR3 reads CSARGGTGGGYTF. In DNA form, the CDR3 reads TGCAGTGCTAGAGGTGGGACCGGAGGGGGCTACACCTTC.

The chain uses TRBV19 and TRBJ1-2; TRBD1 matches at 8 bases. V was pared by 4 bases and J by 10 bases, with 8 bases of the junction left unmatched. Per germline, CDR1 LNHDA and CDR2 SQIVND (reference sequence). The CDR3 covers 13 residues. This CDR3 is CASSTGQGRAYTF. The CDR3 DNA is TGTGCCAGTAGTACAGGACAGGGTAGGGCCTACACCTTC.

This clonotype was counted between two and nine times. This chain uses TRBV6-5 with TRBJ2-5; D is perhaps TRBD1 or TRBD2 (6 bases each). The CDR3 contains 17 residues. Germline-derived CDR1 and CDR2 are MNHEY and SVGAGI. V lost 3 bases and J lost 5, with 22 bases in between. The CDR3 is CASSYSGAHLRTETQYF. The DNA of the CDR3 is TGTGCCAGCAGTTATTCGGGGGCCCACCTTAGGACGGAGACCCAGTACTTC.

On this clonotype itself: One end of the junction fails to match germline, which may point to a read error. V usage is TRBV7-7 and J usage is TRBJ2-5; unclear D gene. Germline CDR1 reads SSHAT; CDR2 reads FNYEAQ (reference sequence). The CDR3 consists of 15 residues. CDR3 residues: CASSQSWGKWETQYF. In DNA form, the CDR3 reads TGTGCTAGCAGCCAGTCGTGGGGAAAATGGGAGACCCAGTACTTC. Using reference TRBV7-7 and TRBJ2-5 for the parts outside the CDR3, the full variable domain is GAGVSQSPRYKVTKRGQDVTLRCDPISSHATLYWYQQALGQGPEFLTYFNYEAQPDKSGLPSDRFSAERPEGSISTLTIQRTEQRDSAMYRCASSQSWGKWETQYFGPGTRLLVL.

The chain links TRBV20-1 to TRBJ2-2; 11 nucleotides agree with TRBD2. Germline V gene data show CDR1 as DFQATT and CDR2 as SNEGSKA (reference sequence). J was trimmed by 6 bases and V by 3 bases; bases with no gene match: 6. This CDR3 region has 15 residues. The CDR3 loop is CSASLAGGAAGELFF. The CDR3 DNA reads as TGCAGTGCTAGTTTAGCGGGGGGGGCGGCCGGGGAGCTGTTTTTT.

The chain links TRBV7-2 to TRBJ2-2; D is perhaps TRBD1 (6 bases). Germline V gene sequence: CDR1 SGHTA, CDR2 FQGNSA. The CDR3 is 15 residues long. V lost 6 bases to trimming and J lost 0 bases, with 11 bases between them. The CDR3 loop is CASRIGTTNTGELFF. The CDR3 DNA sequence: TGTGCCAGCAGAATCGGGACAACGAACACCGGGGAGCTGTTTTTT.

This clonotype was counted only a few times. CDR3 region: CASSLRGPNYGYTF. The CDR3 DNA reads as TGTGCCAGCAGCCTTCGAGGACCCAACTATGGCTACACCTTC. This chain links TRBV12-3 or TRBV12-4 with TRBJ1-2; no clear D. Trimming removed 6 bases from V and 2 bases from J, with 13 bases in between. This CDR3 region has 14 residues.

The chain joins TRBV5-1 to TRBJ2-3; D uncertain. Germline V lookup: CDR1 SGHRS, CDR2 YFSETQ. The V end was cut by 2 bases, the J end by 0 bases, with 22 bases between. CDR3 size: 19 residues. The DNA for the CDR3 is TGCGCCAGCAGCTTCTACAGTCTGCGTTTCCACGATAGCACAGATACGCAGTATTTT. It encodes CASSFYSLRFHDSTDTQYF.

This clonotype was picked up a small number of times. This sequence joins TRBV5-1 and TRBJ2-5; D is possibly TRBD2 (6 bases). Germline V CDR1 and CDR2: SGHRS, YFSETQ. The CDR3 consists of 12 residues. V lost 8 bases and J 0 bases, leaving 8 bases between the germline ends. CDR3 in amino acids: CASRGNQETQYF. Written as DNA, the CDR3 is TGCGCCAGTCGGGGGAACCAAGAGACCCAGTACTTC.

This clonotype has only a few counts. The rearrangement links TRBV20-1 to TRBJ2-3; 7 nucleotides match TRBD1. Unmatched junction bases numbered 3, after V lost 5 bases and J lost 1 base. The CDR3 runs to 13 residues. Per the germline V gene, CDR1 is DFQATT and CDR2 is SNEGSKA (reference sequence). The CDR3 spells CSARQGGTDTQYF. DNA for the CDR3: TGCAGTGCTCGACAGGGAGGCACAGATACGCAGTATTTT.

The chain uses TRBV27 and TRBJ2-7; possibly TRBD1 for D (8 bases). The CDR3 contains 13 residues. CDR1 is MNHEY and CDR2 is SMNVEV in the germline V gene (reference sequence). The V end lost 6 bases, the J end lost 4 bases, and 13 bases lay between the germline ends. CDR3 in amino acids: CASRTGGAYEQYF. CDR3 in DNA: TGTGCCAGCAGAACAGGGGGGGCGTACGAGCAGTACTTC.

The chain links TRBV7-2 to TRBJ1-4, with 7 bases that match TRBD1. After removal of 5 bases from V and 2 bases from J, the junction contained 5 bases not matched to a gene. CDR1 and CDR2 (germline): SGHTA, FQGNSA. This CDR3 spans 15 amino acids. The CDR3 DNA sequence: TGTGCCAGCAGCCTTACGGGACAGACTAATGAAAAACTGTTTTTT. Its protein product is CASSLTGQTNEKLFF. Looking up the rest from reference TRBV7-2 and TRBJ1-4 gives the full variable domain: GAGVSQSPSNKVTEKGKDVELRCDPISGHTALYWYRQSLGQGLEFLIYFQGNSAPDKSGLPSDRFSAERTGGSVSTLTIQRTQQEDSAVYLCASSLTGQTNEKLFFGSGTQLSVL.

The rearrangement uses TRBV9 and TRBJ2-1; D ambiguous. The CDR3 spans 12 residues. V was pared by 4 bases and J by 5 bases, with 7 bases between. Germline V gene sequence: CDR1 SGDLS, CDR2 YYNGEE. CDR3 nucleotides: TGTGCCAGCAGCAGGAGTGACAATGAGCAGTTCTTC. Protein: CASSRSDNEQFF.